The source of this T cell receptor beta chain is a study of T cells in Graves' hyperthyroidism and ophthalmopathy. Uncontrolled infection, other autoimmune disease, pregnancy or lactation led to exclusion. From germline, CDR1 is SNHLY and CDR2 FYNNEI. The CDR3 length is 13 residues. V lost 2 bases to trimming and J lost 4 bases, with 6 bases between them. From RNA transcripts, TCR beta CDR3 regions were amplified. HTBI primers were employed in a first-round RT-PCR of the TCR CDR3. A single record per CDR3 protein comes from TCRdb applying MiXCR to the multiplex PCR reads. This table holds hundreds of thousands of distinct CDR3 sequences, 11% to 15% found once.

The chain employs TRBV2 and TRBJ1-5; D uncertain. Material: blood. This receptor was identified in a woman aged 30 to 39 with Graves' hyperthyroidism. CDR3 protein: CASSESRNQPQHF. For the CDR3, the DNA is TGTGCCAGCAGTGAATCCCGTAATCAGCCCCAGCATTTT.